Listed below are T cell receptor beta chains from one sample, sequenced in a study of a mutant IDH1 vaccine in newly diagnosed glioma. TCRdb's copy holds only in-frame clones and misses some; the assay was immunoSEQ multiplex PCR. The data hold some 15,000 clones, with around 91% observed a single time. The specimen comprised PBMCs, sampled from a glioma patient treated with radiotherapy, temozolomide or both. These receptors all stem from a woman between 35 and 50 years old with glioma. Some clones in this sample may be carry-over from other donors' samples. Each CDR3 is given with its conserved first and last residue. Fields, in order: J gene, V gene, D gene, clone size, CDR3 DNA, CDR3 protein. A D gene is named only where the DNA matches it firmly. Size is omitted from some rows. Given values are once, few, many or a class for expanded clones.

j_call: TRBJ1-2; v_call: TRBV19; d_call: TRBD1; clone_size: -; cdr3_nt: TGTGCCAGCGCAAAGACAGGGATTCTTGACTATGGCTACACCTTC; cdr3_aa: CASAKTGILDYGYTF
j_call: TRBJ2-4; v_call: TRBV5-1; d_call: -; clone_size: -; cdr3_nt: TGCGCCAGCAGCTTGGGCGGGACAGTCAAAAACATTCAGTACTTC; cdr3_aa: CASSLGGTVKNIQYF
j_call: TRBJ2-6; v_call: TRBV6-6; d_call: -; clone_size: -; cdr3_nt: TGTGCCAGCAGGCCCACAGGGCGGGGGGCCAACGTCCTGACTTTC; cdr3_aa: CASRPTGRGANVLTF
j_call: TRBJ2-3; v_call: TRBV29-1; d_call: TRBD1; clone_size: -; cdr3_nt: TGCAGCGTTGAAGCATGGAGCCAGGGGGCAGATACGCAGTATTTT; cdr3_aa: CSVEAWSQGADTQYF
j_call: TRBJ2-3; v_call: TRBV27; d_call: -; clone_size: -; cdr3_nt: TGTGCCAGCAGTTTCATGAAGACAGATACGCAGTATTTT; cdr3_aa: CASSFMKTDTQYF
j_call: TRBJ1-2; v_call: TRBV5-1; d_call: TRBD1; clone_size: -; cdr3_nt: TGCGCCAGCAGCTTTAGTACAGGGGACTATGGCTACACCTTC; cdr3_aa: CASSFSTGDYGYTF
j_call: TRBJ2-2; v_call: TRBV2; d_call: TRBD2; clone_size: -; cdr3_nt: TGTGCCAGCAGACAGACTAGCGGGGTCATAAACACCGGGGAGCTGTTTTTT; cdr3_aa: CASRQTSGVINTGELFF
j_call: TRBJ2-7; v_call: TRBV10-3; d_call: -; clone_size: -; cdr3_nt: TGTGCCATCAGTACAAGGGAGGAGCAGTACTTC; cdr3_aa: CAISTREEQYF
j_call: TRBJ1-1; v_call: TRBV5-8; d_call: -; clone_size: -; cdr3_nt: TGTGCCAGCATCAACAGGTCTCCAAGGACTGAAGCTTTCTTT; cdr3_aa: CASINRSPRTEAFF
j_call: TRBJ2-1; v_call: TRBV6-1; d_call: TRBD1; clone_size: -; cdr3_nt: TGTGCCACGGACAGGACCTACAATGAGCAGTTCTTC; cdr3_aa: CATDRTYNEQFF
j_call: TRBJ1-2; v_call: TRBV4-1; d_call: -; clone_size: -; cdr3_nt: TGCGCCAGCAGCCAAGATAACAGCAATAACTATGGCTACACCTTC; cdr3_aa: CASSQDNSNNYGYTF
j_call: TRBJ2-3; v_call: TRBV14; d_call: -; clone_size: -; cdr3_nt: TGTGCCAGCAGCCTTGGCTTGAGAGGGGGCACAGATACGCAGTATTTT; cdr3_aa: CASSLGLRGGTDTQYF
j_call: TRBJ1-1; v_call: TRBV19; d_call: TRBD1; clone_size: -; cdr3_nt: TGTGCCAGTAGTATAGGGGCACAGGGGGACACTGAAGCTTTCTTT; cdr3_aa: CASSIGAQGDTEAFF
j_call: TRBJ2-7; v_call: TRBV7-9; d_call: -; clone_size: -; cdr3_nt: TGTGCCAGCAGCCCCCCCGCCGGGGACGAGCAGTACTTC; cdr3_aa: CASSPPAGDEQYF
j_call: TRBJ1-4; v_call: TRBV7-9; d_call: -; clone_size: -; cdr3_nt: TGTGCCAGCAGCTCGGGGGTCGACTCGGAAAAACTGTTTTTT; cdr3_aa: CASSSGVDSEKLFF
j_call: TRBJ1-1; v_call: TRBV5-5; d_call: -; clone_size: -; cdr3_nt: TGTGCCAGCAGTTTAGGGACGGTGAACACTGAAGCTTTCTTT; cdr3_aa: CASSLGTVNTEAFF
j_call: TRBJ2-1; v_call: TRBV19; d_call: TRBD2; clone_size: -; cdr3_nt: TGTGCCAGTAGTATCAGACTAGCGGGAGGCGATGAGCAGTTCTTC; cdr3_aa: CASSIRLAGGDEQFF
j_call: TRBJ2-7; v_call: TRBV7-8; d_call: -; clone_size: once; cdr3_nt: TGTGCCAGCAGCCAAGGCTGGGGATCATCCTACGAGCAGTACTTC; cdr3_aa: CASSQGWGSSYEQYF
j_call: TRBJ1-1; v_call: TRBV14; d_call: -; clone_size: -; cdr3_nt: TGTGCCAGCACGGGCTGGGACACTGAAGCTTTCTTT; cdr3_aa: CASTGWDTEAFF
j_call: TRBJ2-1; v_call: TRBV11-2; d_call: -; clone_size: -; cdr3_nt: TGTGCCAGCAGCTTAGAGGTAGCGTACAATGAGCAGTTCTTC; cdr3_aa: CASSLEVAYNEQFF
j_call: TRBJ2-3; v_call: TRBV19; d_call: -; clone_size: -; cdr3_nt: TGTGCCAGTAGCGTGAGGGATACGCAGTATTTT; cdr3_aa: CASSVRDTQYF
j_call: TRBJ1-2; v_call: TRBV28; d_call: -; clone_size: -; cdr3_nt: TGTGCCAGCAGTTTCCCAGCCACTAACTATGGCTACACCTTC; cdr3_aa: CASSFPATNYGYTF
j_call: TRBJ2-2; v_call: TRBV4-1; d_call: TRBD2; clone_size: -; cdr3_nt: TGCGCCAGCAGCCAAGTATTTTTAAAGGCTTCGAGGGAGGGTTCCACCGGGGAGCTGTTTTTT; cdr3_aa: CASSQVFLKASREGSTGELFF
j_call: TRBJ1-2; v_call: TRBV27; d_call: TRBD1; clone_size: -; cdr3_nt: TGTGCCAGCAGTTGGCAACAGGGGGCAGATGGCTACACCTTC; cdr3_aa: CASSWQQGADGYTF
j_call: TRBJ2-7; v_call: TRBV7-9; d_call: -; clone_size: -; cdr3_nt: TGTGCCAGCAGCTTACTCTACGAGCAGTACTTC; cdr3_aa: CASSLLYEQYF
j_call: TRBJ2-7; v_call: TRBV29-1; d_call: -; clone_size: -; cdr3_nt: TGCAGCGTCCTACCCTATCGAAGCTCCTACGAGCAGTACTTC; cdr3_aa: CSVLPYRSSYEQYF
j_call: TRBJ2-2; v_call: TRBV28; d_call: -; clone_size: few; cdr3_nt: TGTGCCAGCAGTCCCGGACTGGATCTAACCGGGGAGCTGTTTTTT; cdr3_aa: CASSPGLDLTGELFF
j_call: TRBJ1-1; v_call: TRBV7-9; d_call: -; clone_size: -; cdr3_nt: TGTGCCAGTCGACCCACGGGGGACGACACTGAAGCTTTCTTT; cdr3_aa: CASRPTGDDTEAFF
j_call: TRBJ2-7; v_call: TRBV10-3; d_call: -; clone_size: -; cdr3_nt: TGTGCCATCAGTGATACAGGGACGGATTCCTACGAGCAGTACTTC; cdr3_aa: CAISDTGTDSYEQYF
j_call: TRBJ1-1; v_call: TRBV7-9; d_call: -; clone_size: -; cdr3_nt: TGTGCCGAGGTTGGGACTGAAGCTTTCTTT; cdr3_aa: CAEVGTEAFF
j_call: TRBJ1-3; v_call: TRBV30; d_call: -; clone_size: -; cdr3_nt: TGTGCCTGGAGTGGGGCGATGGCCTCTGGAAACACCATATATTTT; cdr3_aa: CAWSGAMASGNTIYF
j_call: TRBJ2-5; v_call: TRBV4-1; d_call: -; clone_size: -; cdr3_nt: TGCGCCAGCAGCTCTAAGGGAGAGATCCAAGAGACCCAGTACTTC; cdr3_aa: CASSSKGEIQETQYF